This TCR beta chain derives from a study of regulatory T cells in long-lasting Graves disease (TCRdb year 2021). Concerning the study at large: Persistent Graves' disease was defined as antithyroid drug treatment for over 5 years with persistently positive TSH receptor autoantibodies. This study used TCR sequencing and RNA sequencing of peripheral blood to compare persistent Graves' disease patients against newly diagnosed Graves' disease patients. The study was conducted in China and was registered as a clinical trial. A total of approximately 35 samples underwent TCR sequencing: around 13 from persistent and some 20 from newly diagnosed Graves' disease patients. In the clinical cohort, patients with persistent Graves' disease had used antithyroid drugs for an average of about 9.3 years. Overall study outcomes, separate from this receptor: Persistent disease showed preferential use of TRBV28, TRBJ1-2 and TRBJ2-5, whereas newly diagnosed disease favored TRBV20-1 and TRBJ2-1. Patients with persistent disease shared more public clonotypes (around 2,500) than newly diagnosed patients did (approximately 990). The authors acknowledged the small sample size as a limitation that may reduce accuracy. Only the TCR beta chain was sequenced and analyzed. Peripheral blood alone was examined, since thyroid tissue, which constituted the primary lesion, could not be accessed. Persistent Graves' disease patients showed lower TCR Shannon entropy and fewer highly expanded clones than newly diagnosed patients, suggesting clonal expansion.

The protocol used for the library was multiplex PCR. The reads were generated on an Illumina HiSeq 4000. To build TCR beta libraries, CDR3 regions were amplified by Arm-PCR using iRepertoire HTBI primers. Gel purification was performed on PCR products prior to sequencing. The published analysis was carried out like this. A total of roughly 65 TRBV and approximately 15 TRBJ segments were identified across samples and were used for gene usage analysis of CDR3 amino acid clonotypes. COPE and FqMerger were used to merge the filtered high-quality paired reads into contigs. Contigs were aligned with BLAST to IMGT TRBV, TRBD and TRBJ reference genes, and CDR3 was defined per IMGT. Clonotypes above 0.1% frequency were classified as highly expanded clones. Repertoire diversity was measured by Shannon entropy, and V-J evenness by the Gini coefficient. Public clonotypes were defined as clonotypes shared by more than one individual. The public reads were reanalyzed by TCRdb: fastp trimming at Q25, MiXCR alignment, in-frame beta chains only. Every entry covers one CDR3 protein and lists the most common genes and DNA from its rows. The V and J calls come from TCRdb's annotation, not from the publication. The sample records 300,000 to 400,000 distinct CDR3 sequences, 15% to 20% of which are singletons. In total, the top ten clones hold just under 30% of the sample.

This sample's time point label indicates: persistent/refractory GD, antithyroid drugs over 5 years with positive TRAb. RNA was extracted from PBMCs in TRIzol for both TCR sequencing and RNA sequencing. The diagnosis of Graves' disease was made according to American Thyroid Association guidelines. Recruitment of patients was carried out at an endocrinology department in Xi'an, China. Each patient gave 9 to 10 milliliters of peripheral blood, collected in an EDTA anticoagulant tube. PBMCs were isolated by Ficoll Paque Plus density gradient separation without further T cell sorting. An Agilent 2100 Bioanalyzer and agarose gel were used to check RNA quality, while a NanoDrop 2000 measured RNA concentration. CDR1 and CDR2, looked up from the germline V gene, are ENHRY and SYGVKD. Its CDR3 holds 14 amino acids, cysteine through phenylalanine. Only the CDR3 DNA is retained, 42 bases long and in frame from the first base.

This clonotype was seen at least ten times. The antigen it recognizes is unknown. No base quality information exists; no much larger clone differs at one position. This sequence was found in a female donor with Graves disease. The sequence links TRBV10-3 to TRBJ2-7, with 8 junctional bases fitting TRBD1. This sample comprised peripheral blood mononuclear cells (PBMCs), obtained when the disease was refractory, from a patient treated with antithyroid drugs. The DNA is as follows: TGTGCAGCCCGAGGGACAGGCCTGACCTACGAGCAGTACTTC. Translation gives CAARGTGLTYEQYF.